What follows describes a single T cell receptor (beta chain). The antigen is not known. The CDR3 is 15 residues long. Trimming removed 5 bases from V and 3 bases from J; junction bases left unmatched: 6. Germline V CDR1 and CDR2: SGHRS, YFSETQ. This entry comes from a study of cytomegalovirus exposure and HLA in healthy donors. Findings and limits, study-wide: Later analysis found that TCR beta chains associated with HLA were more clonally expanded than other, equally common chains. Association of roughly 18,000 TCR beta sequences with HLA alleles was found at 0.05 false discovery rate in a later analysis. Researchers reported that a few CMV-associated chains were confirmed in vitro as CMV antigen-specific.

PCR was performed using 60 Vbeta and 13 Jbeta primers. Profiled with immunoSEQ multiplex PCR; TCRdb holds only in-frame clones, not every one. This table has 150,000 to 200,000 clones, 75% to 80% appearing once. Sequences were obtained from PBMCs. The sequence was obtained from a man aged 45-65 years in good health and CMV-seropositive. The J gene is TRBJ2-7, the V gene TRBV5-1, with 12 bases identical to TRBD2. DNA for the CDR3: TGCGCCAGCAGACAACTAGCGGGGGGCCTCTACGAGCAGTACTTC. Protein product: CASRQLAGGLYEQYF. The variable domain in full, with the rest retrieved from reference TRBV5-1 and TRBJ2-7, is KAGVTQTPRYLIKTRGQQVTLSCSPISGHRSVSWYQQTPGQGLQFLFEYFSETQRNKGNFPGRFSGRQFSNSRSEMNVSTLELGDSALYLCASRQLAGGLYEQYFGPGTRLTVT.